The entry below describes one T cell receptor (beta chain). What it recognizes is unknown. The source of the sample is a study of T cell responses to AZD1222 COVID-19 vaccine. General observations from the study: Spike as a whole was targeted by vaccine-associated CD4 TCRs, dominant at 160-218 and 743-854. Among those given AZD1222, only six were seropositive at baseline.

The CDR3 loop spans 12 amino acids. Trimming cost V 3 bases and J 8 bases, with 10 bases left between them. CDR1 SNHLY and CDR2 FYNNEI come from the germline V gene. Measured with immunoSEQ multiplex PCR; TCRdb has only the in-frame clones, and not every one. The table has under 150,000 clones, roughly 91% seen once; the top ten hold about 1.9%. This clonotype originated in an adult in good health. The material sequenced was peripheral blood, taken on day 0 of AZD1222 vaccination. This chain joins TRBV2 and TRBJ1-1; the D is unclear. The CDR3 region is CASSDVFSEAFF. In DNA form, the CDR3 reads TGTGCCAGCAGTGACGTTTTCTCGGAAGCTTTCTTT.